These 27 T cell receptor beta chains were all obtained from the same sample, sequenced in a study of PD-L1 blockade in urothelial cancer. Stated time point: pretreatment peripheral blood. The protocol was immunoSEQ multiplex PCR, while the TCRdb copy is restricted to in-frame clones and leaves out a portion. The top ten hold approximately 10% of the sample, which has 55,000 to 85,000 clones, 84% seen once. The sample here was PBMCs, taken around atezolizumab (anti-PD-L1) treatment. Every receptor here comes from a woman in her 70s with urothelial cancer.

V gene TRBV4-1 combines with J gene TRBJ2-3; TRBD1 is a possible D gene (5 bases). V gave up 6 bases and J gave up 10 bases, with 14 bases separating them. The CDR3 totals 12 residues. CDR1 and CDR2 (germline): MGHRA, YSYEKL. CDR3 nucleotides: TGCGCCAGCAGATCGACATGGGGCTCGCAGTATTTT. Amino acids: CASRSTWGSQYF.

The rearrangement joins TRBV11-3 to TRBJ2-2; D perhaps matches TRBD1 (6 bases). Germline CDR1 is SGHNT and CDR2 is YENEEA. V lost 1 base and J 3 bases, leaving 9 bases between the germline ends. The CDR3 extends over 15 amino acids. In nucleotides, the CDR3 is TGTGCCAGCAGCTTAGGGGGGCAGTACACCGGGGAGCTGTTTTTT. Protein sequence: CASSLGGQYTGELFF.

The genes are TRBV4-1 and TRBJ2-7, with TRBD2 matching over 8 bases. Germline CDR1 and CDR2: MGHRA and YSYEKL. The V gene end was trimmed by 4 bases and the J gene end by 2 bases; junction bases not matched to a gene: 10. The CDR3 runs to 16 residues. CDR3 coding DNA: TGCGCCAGCAGCCGATCACCGGGGGGGGTAACCTACGAGCAGTACTTC. Residues: CASSRSPGGVTYEQYF.

The rearrangement links TRBV4-1 to TRBJ1-5; TRBD1 agrees at 8 bases. The trim removed 4 bases at V and 7 bases at J, leaving 12 bases unmatched. CDR3 size: 16 residues. Germline lookup yields CDR1 MGHRA and CDR2 YSYEKL. CDR3 in DNA: TGCGCCAGCAGCCCGTCCCCGCAGGGGGCTTGGCAGCCCCAGCATTTT. This codes for CASSPSPQGAWQPQHF.

The chain links TRBV7-9 to TRBJ2-5, with TRBD1 matching over 9 bases. Germline V gene data show CDR1 as SEHNR and CDR2 as FQNEAQ (reference sequence). The V gene end was trimmed by 3 bases and the J gene end by 2 bases; junction bases not matched to a gene: 4. The CDR3 length is 15 residues. The CDR3 is CASSFRQGGQETQYF. CDR3 bases: TGTGCCAGCAGCTTCCGACAGGGGGGGCAAGAGACCCAGTACTTC. Full variable domain (outside the CDR3, taken from reference TRBV7-9 and TRBJ2-5): DTGVSQNPRHKITKRGQNVTFRCDPISEHNRLYWYRQTLGQGPEFLTYFQNEAQLEKSRLLSDRFSAERPKGSFSTLEIQRTEQGDSAMYLCASSFRQGGQETQYFGPGTRLLVL.

V usage is TRBV6-1 and J usage is TRBJ2-7, with 8 bases lining up with TRBD2. This CDR3 region has 14 residues. Germline V gene data show CDR1 as MNHNS and CDR2 as SASEGT. The V gene end was trimmed by 3 bases and the J gene end by 0 bases; junction bases not matched to a gene: 1. CDR3 sequence (DNA): TGTGCCAGCAGTGATAGCGGGATCTCCTACGAGCAGTACTTC. It codes for CASSDSGISYEQYF.

CDR3 DNA sequence: TGCGCCAGCAGCTTGGCGGGGACAGGGATCCGAGCTACCTCTACAGACAATGAGCAGTTCTTC. It translates to CASSLAGTGIRATSTDNEQFF. The V and J genes are TRBV5-1 and TRBJ2-1; 9 positions agree with TRBD1. CDR3 length: 21 residues. Trimming cost V 0 bases and J 5 bases; bases outside gene matches: 21. Germline V gives CDR1 SGHRS, CDR2 YFSETQ.

This clone is medium-sized. V gene TRBV7-9 combines with J gene TRBJ2-7; TRBD1 matches at 12 bases. The CDR3 consists of 16 residues. From germline, CDR1 is SEHNR and CDR2 FQNEAQ (reference sequence). J gave up 7 bases and V 4 bases, and 11 bases lay outside the gene matches. Written as DNA, the CDR3 is TGTGCCAGCAGCTCGAACCAGGGACAGGGGGCGAAAGAGCAGTACTTC. Translation: CASSSNQGQGAKEQYF.

About this clone itself: The sample contains more than one DNA sequence encoding this CDR3. The V and J genes are TRBV18 and TRBJ1-5; D is unclear. The CDR3 is made up of 13 amino acids. CDR1 and CDR2 from the germline V gene are KGHSH and LQKENI. Trimming left V 3 bases short and J 5 bases short, with 8 bases between. The CDR3 here is CASSPGEDQPQHF. As DNA, the CDR3 is TGTGCCAGCTCACCGGGAGAGGATCAGCCCCAGCATTTT.

This clone was picked up one time. The CDR3 region has the DNA TGTGCCAGCGGGGGACTAGCGGGAGTGACCCACGAGCAGTACTTC. Protein sequence: CASGGLAGVTHEQYF. The chain has TRBV2 and TRBJ2-7; TRBD2 agrees at 14 bases. V gave up 8 bases and J gave up 5 bases; unmatched junction bases: 8. Germline V lookup: CDR1 SNHLY, CDR2 FYNNEI. The CDR3 has 15 amino acids. Filled out from reference TRBV2 and TRBJ2-7, the complete variable domain reads EPEVTQTPSHQVTQMGQEVILRCVPISNHLYFYWYRQILGQKVEFLVSFYNNEISEKSEIFDDQFSVERPDGSNFTLKIRSTKLEDSAMYFCASGGLAGVTHEQYFGPGTRLTVT.

A single count supports this clone. This chain connects TRBV9 to TRBJ2-1; D is possibly TRBD2 (6 bases). Per germline, CDR1 SGDLS and CDR2 YYNGEE. V was pared by 6 bases and J by 1 base, with 17 bases between. There are 16 residues in the CDR3. The CDR3 DNA follows: TGTGCCAGCACTCTTTCGGCTAGCGCTTCCTACAATGAGCAGTTCTTC. It yields the protein CASTLSASASYNEQFF.

The sample holds one count of this clone. This sequence joins TRBV5-4 and TRBJ1-1, with 9 positions matching TRBD1. This CDR3 contains 14 residues. V lost 5 bases to trimming and J lost 3 bases; unmatched junction nucleotides: 5. Per germline, CDR1 SGHNT and CDR2 YYREEE (reference sequence). CDR3 coding DNA: TGTGCCAGCAGAAAGGACAGGGGTTACACTGAAGCTTTCTTT. Its protein product is CASRKDRGYTEAFF.

The V and J genes are TRBV15 and TRBJ2-6, with D possibly TRBD2 on 6 matching bases. Germline V gene sequence: CDR1 LNHNV, CDR2 YYDKDF (reference sequence). The V and J ends lost 1 base and 1 base respectively, with 11 bases between them. This CDR3 is built from 17 residues. The CDR3 DNA follows: TGTGCCACCAGCAGAGGGGGGGAACGATCTGGGGCCAACGTCCTGACTTTC. Its translation is CATSRGGERSGANVLTF. The complete variable domain, with remaining parts taken from reference TRBV15 and TRBJ2-6, reads DAMVIQNPRYQVTQFGKPVTLSCSQTLNHNVMYWYQQKSSQAPKLLFHYYDKDFNNEADTPDNFQSRRPNTSFCFLDIRSPGLGDTAMYLCATSRGGERSGANVLTFGAGSRLTVL.

V is TRBV21-1 and J is TRBJ2-1; TRBD2, the table's D call, lacks a check against the DNA. TRBV21-1 is classified as a pseudogene. The CDR3 consists of 14 residues. CDR3 loop: CASSTNSRGNEQFF. CDR3 DNA sequence: TGTGCCAGCAGTACGAACTCGCGGGGCAATGAGCAGTTCTTC.

The chain joins TRBV30 to TRBJ2-1; 12 bases fit TRBD2. The J segment lost 10 bases and the V segment lost 3 bases, leaving 7 bases of the junction unmatched. This CDR3 region has 14 residues. Germline CDR1 reads GTSNPN; CDR2 reads SVGIG (reference sequence). The CDR3 is CAWSLLAGGWEQFF. The CDR3 DNA is TGTGCCTGGAGCTTACTAGCGGGGGGTTGGGAGCAGTTCTTC.

This chain joins TRBV20-1 and TRBJ2-5; D unresolved. Germline CDR1 and CDR2: DFQATT and SNEGSKA (reference sequence). The V end lost 2 bases, the J end lost 2 bases, and 3 bases lay between the germline ends. CDR3 size: 11 residues. CDR3 nucleotides: TGCAGTGCTAGACAACAAGAGACCCAGTACTTC. Protein sequence: CSARQQETQYF.

The chain is built from TRBV15 and TRBJ1-1, with 11 bases matching TRBD1. There are 17 residues in the CDR3. Germline V gene lookup returns CDR1 LNHNV and CDR2 YYDKDF (reference sequence). V dropped 0 bases and J dropped 6; count of bases not matched to a gene: 9. The CDR3 sequence is CATSRDQGTGGIAEAFF. For the CDR3, the DNA is TGTGCCACCAGCAGAGATCAAGGGACAGGGGGTATCGCTGAAGCTTTCTTT.

The chain uses TRBV7-2 and TRBJ1-6, with 7 nucleotides matching TRBD1. V was pared by 6 bases and J by 9 bases, with 17 bases of the junction left unmatched. The CDR3 has 17 residues. Germline V lookup: CDR1 SGHTA, CDR2 FQGNSA. CDR3 sequence (DNA): TGTGCCAGCAGACGTTGGCCGGCAGGGGGACTTTTTTCACCCCTCCACTTT. The encoded protein is CASRRWPAGGLFSPLHF.

This chain joins TRBV5-1 and TRBJ2-7, with D perhaps TRBD2 (6 bases). The CDR3 is made up of 17 amino acids. Germline CDR1 and CDR2: SGHRS and YFSETQ. V was pared by 2 bases and J by 5 bases, with 23 bases between. CDR3 in amino acids: CASSFGNLGGYAHEQYF. The CDR3 DNA reads TGCGCCAGCAGCTTTGGAAATCTTGGGGGGTACGCTCACGAGCAGTACTTC.

This clone was observed a single time. J is TRBJ1-4 and V is TRBV9; D unclear. Between the trimmed V and J ends, which lost 4 bases and 4 bases, there was a span of 11 bases. The CDR3 is 14 amino acids. CDR1 and CDR2 from the germline V gene are SGDLS and YYNGEE. The CDR3 protein is CASSRGLYNEKLFF. The CDR3 DNA reads as TGTGCCAGCAGCCGGGGTCTCTATAATGAAAAACTGTTTTTT.

The CDR3 DNA reads TGTGCCAGCAGCAAAGACTCCGTGGAGGGGGCGACTAGCGGGAGCTCCTACAATGAGCAGTTCTTC. Translation gives CASSKDSVEGATSGSSYNEQFF. The rearrangement uses TRBV21-1 and TRBJ2-1; TRBD2, the D gene given by the table, was not confirmed from the DNA. TRBV21-1 represents a pseudogene. The CDR3 extends over 22 amino acids.

This chain connects TRBV5-1 to TRBJ2-7; D may be TRBD1 (7 bases). Germline V CDR1 and CDR2: SGHRS, YFSETQ. This CDR3 contains 15 residues. V shed 3 bases and J shed 5 bases, with 18 bases lying between them. CDR3 region: CASSSGQPGGHEQYF. The CDR3 DNA reads as TGCGCCAGCAGCTCGGGCCAGCCAGGGGGGCACGAGCAGTACTTC.

As for this clone: Mismatch with germline at one junction end may stem from a read error. The chain has TRBV7-3 and TRBJ2-7; D might be TRBD2 (5 bases). The germline gives CDR1 SGHTA, CDR2 FQGTGA. The CDR3 contains 13 residues. The CDR3 region has the DNA TGCCCCGCGGAGGCTCCCGCGGTCCACGAGCAGTACTTC. Protein sequence: CPAEAPAVHEQYF. The entire variable domain, with the rest obtained from reference TRBV7-3 and TRBJ2-7, is as follows: GAGVSQTPSNKVTEKGKYVELRCDPISGHTALYWYRQSLGQGPEFLIYFQGTGAADDSGLPNDRFFAVRPEGSVSTLKIQRTERGDSAVYLCPAEAPAVHEQYFGPGTRLTVT.

CDR3: CASSQLPHLAGGANEQFF. Here the CDR3 DNA reads TGCGCCAGCAGCCAACTCCCCCATCTAGCGGGAGGGGCCAATGAGCAGTTCTTC. The chain has TRBV4-1 and TRBJ2-1, with 12 nucleotides matching TRBD2. Germline CDR1 is MGHRA and CDR2 is YSYEKL. The CDR3 has 18 residues. With V trimmed by 2 bases and J by 6 bases, 11 bases remained unmatched.

This CDR3 is CASSPVAHNEQFF. The CDR3 bases are TGTGCCAGCTCACCAGTAGCCCACAATGAGCAGTTCTTC. The rearrangement uses TRBV18 and TRBJ2-1; D remains unclear. This CDR3 is built from 13 residues. Trimming stripped 2 bases from V and 5 bases from J, with 7 bases between. Germline V gene data show CDR1 as KGHSH and CDR2 as LQKENI.

J is TRBJ2-5 and V is TRBV5-1, with a tentative D call TRBD2 (5 bases). With 9 bases removed from V and 2 bases from J, the gap between germline ends came to 11 bases. The CDR3 is made up of 12 amino acids. Germline V gene lookup returns CDR1 SGHRS and CDR2 YFSETQ. CDR3 DNA sequence: TGCGCCATCCCGGGAAGACAAGAGACCCAGTACTTC. This codes for CAIPGRQETQYF.

The rearrangement links TRBV6-5 to TRBJ2-3; a weak D match, TRBD1 (6 bases). The V end was cut by 5 bases, the J end by 3 bases, with 15 bases between. Germline CDR1 reads MNHEY; CDR2 reads SVGAGI. The CDR3 runs to 15 residues. CDR3 region: CASSQPGDWTDTQYF. The CDR3, as DNA: TGTGCCAGCAGTCAACCAGGGGATTGGACAGATACGCAGTATTTT.